Below are 7 T cell receptor beta chains sequenced from a single sample in a study of cytomegalovirus exposure and HLA in healthy donors. The primer mix had 60 Vbeta and 13 Jbeta primers. Repertoires were generated with immunoSEQ multiplex PCR, while TCRdb's copy carries only in-frame clones and drops some. The repertoire has about 150,000 clones, about 88% of them found once; the top ten carry 2.3%. Material: PBMCs. The receptors come from a woman aged 18-29 years in good health and CMV-seronegative.

The chain employs TRBV4-3 and TRBJ2-3; no clear D gene. Between the trimmed V and J ends, which lost 0 bases and 5 bases, there was a span of 9 bases. Germline CDR1 is LGHNA and CDR2 is YSLEER. The CDR3 is 14 amino acids. The DNA of the CDR3 is TGCGCCAGCAGCCAAGAACTACCCGGAGATACGCAGTATTTT. Translating gives CASSQELPGDTQYF.

The rearrangement joins TRBV28 to TRBJ1-5; 10 bases are shared with TRBD1. The CDR3 extends over 15 amino acids. In germline, CDR1 is MDHEN, CDR2 SYDVKM. The ends lost 6 bases at V and 6 bases at J; junction bases unmatched: 8. The CDR3 spells CASRATGGRGQPQHF. The CDR3 coding sequence is TGTGCCAGCAGGGCGACAGGGGGCCGGGGTCAGCCCCAGCATTTT.

This clone is a singleton in its sample. The chain recombines TRBV27 with TRBJ1-3; no clear D. The V end was cut by 8 bases, the J end by 8 bases, with 16 bases between. CDR1 is MNHEY, CDR2 SMNVEV, per germline (reference sequence). The CDR3 has 13 amino acids. The CDR3 nucleotides are TGTGCCAGCCGAAGACCGGGGAGCGACACCATATATTTT. Its translation: CASRRPGSDTIYF.

The CDR3 coding sequence is TGTGCCACTCACAGGGGATGGGCAGAAGAGACCCAGTACTTC. Translated: CATHRGWAEETQYF. V usage is TRBV6-1 and J usage is TRBJ2-5; 7 nucleotides align to TRBD1. The CDR3 spans 14 residues. CDR1 and CDR2 (germline): MNHNS, SASEGT. V dropped 10 bases and J dropped 3; count of bases not matched to a gene: 11.

The gene calls are TRBV18 and TRBJ2-5, with D possibly being TRBD1 (6 bases). Trimming removed 6 bases from V and 1 base from J, with 18 bases in between. Per germline, CDR1 KGHSH and CDR2 LQKENI. The CDR3 has 16 residues. The CDR3 DNA follows: TGTGCCAGCTCGAGTGTGGTACAGGGTTTCCAAGAGACCCAGTACTTC. Residues: CASSSVVQGFQETQYF.

The gene calls are TRBV6-5 and TRBJ2-5, with a possible D match to TRBD2 (5 bases). Trimming took off 6 bases at V and 2 bases at J, with 10 bases between the two ends. From germline, CDR1 is MNHEY and CDR2 SVGAGI. The CDR3 runs to 13 residues. CDR3 DNA: TGTGCCAGCAGGACCTGGGAGCAAGAGACCCAGTACTTC. Amino acids: CASRTWEQETQYF.

A note on this clone: An end of the junction differs from the germline gene, which may be a read error. J is TRBJ1-5 and V is TRBV7-9, with TRBD1 matching over 8 bases. This CDR3 has 15 amino acids. Germline assignment: CDR1 SEHNR and CDR2 FQNEAQ (reference sequence). The CDR3 protein is CSSRGTGPSNQPQHF. In nucleotides, the CDR3 is TGTTCCAGCAGAGGGACAGGTCCTAGCAATCAGCCCCAGCATTTT. The full variable domain, rest sourced from reference TRBV7-9 and TRBJ1-5, is DTGVSQNPRHKITKRGQNVTFRCDPISEHNRLYWYRQTLGQGPEFLTYFQNEAQLEKSRLLSDRFSAERPKGSFSTLEIQRTEQGDSAMYLCSSRGTGPSNQPQHFGDGTRLSIL.